The clone carrying this TCR beta chain was seen more than once but under ten times. The antigen is undetermined. This specimen comes from a study of cytomegalovirus exposure and HLA in healthy donors. Across the whole study: Approximately 180 million T cells yielded fewer than 120 million unique TCR beta sequences in earlier analysis. An early data release held 79 million or so unique TCRs from HLA-typed donors.

Study observations and caveats: Common viral pathogens were later found to be apparently linked to several of the most significant clusters. TCR beta V segments were, for the most part, productive about 87% or about 30% of the time in an earlier analysis.

It was with 60 Vbeta and 13 Jbeta primers that the PCR ran. Sequencing was performed with immunoSEQ multiplex PCR; in TCRdb, only in-frame clones are kept and a portion is missing. In the table there are about 150,000 clones, more than 8% of which are singletons. The CDR3 is 16 residues long. The J segment lost 2 bases and the V segment lost 0 bases, leaving 3 bases of the junction unmatched. The germline V gene encodes CDR1 ENHRY and CDR2 SYGVKD. The sequence derives from a man aged 45-60 years in good health and CMV-seronegative. This rearrangement joins TRBV10-3 to TRBJ2-3, with 9 positions matching TRBD2. The sample consisted of PBMCs. CDR3 coding DNA: TGTGCCATCAGTGAGTCAGCGGGAGGTCCCACAGATACGCAGTATTTT. It encodes CAISESAGGPTDTQYF.